The clone carrying this TCR beta chain has ten or more counts. Time point of the sample: longitudinal time-point 3. The data stem from a study of neurological immune-mediated disorders. V lost 1 base to trimming and J lost 3 bases; unmatched junction nucleotides: 3. The V gene's germline CDR1 is DFQATT and CDR2 SNEGSKA (reference sequence). This CDR3 is 14 amino acids long. Every sequencing run produced over 160 million TCR-beta sequences that came from 15-18 subjects. TCRdb reprocessed the 5' RACE reads with MiXCR, giving one entry per CDR3 protein. The sample lists more than 100,000 distinct CDR3 sequences; 11% were seen once.

The clonotype originates from a female donor with HTLV-1-associated myelopathy (HAM/TSP). This rearrangement joins TRBV20-1 to TRBJ2-3; 8 bases are a match to TRBD2. Material for sequencing was PBMCs. CDR3: CSARVAGKTDTQYF. Written as DNA, the CDR3 is TGCAGTGCTAGAGTAGCGGGGAAGACAGATACGCAGTATTTT.